This is a list of T cell receptor beta chains from one sample in a study of T cells in Graves' hyperthyroidism and ophthalmopathy. MiXCR was run by TCRdb on the multiplex PCR reads, yielding one entry per CDR3 protein. The repertoire has hundreds of thousands of distinct CDR3 sequences, around 15% of them found once; the top ten carry about 9.4%. The sequencing sample was made of blood. The receptors come from a woman aged 18 to 35 with Graves' hyperthyroidism. Each CDR3 is given with its conserved first and last residue. The order of the fields is CDR3 length, J gene, clone size, V gene, D gene, CDR3 protein, CDR3 DNA. A D gene is named only where the DNA matches it firmly. Clone size, where shown, is once, few, many, or a class for clones that have expanded.

>17|TRBJ2-6|-|TRBV13|-
CASSPNEGVPGANVLTF
TGTGCCAGCAGCCCAAATGAGGGGGTTCCTGGGGCCAACGTCCTGACTTTC
>15|TRBJ2-7|-|TRBV19|-
CASSIMRSSYNEQYF
TGTGCCAGTAGTATAATGAGAAGCTCCTACAATGAGCAGTACTTC
>17|TRBJ1-4|few|TRBV9|TRBD1
CASSSGQGTVLGEKLFF
TGTGCCAGCAGCTCGGGACAGGGGACGGTTCTAGGCGAAAAACTGTTTTTT
>15|TRBJ1-5|many|TRBV12-3/TRBV12-4|-
CASSSGGNSNQPQHF
TGTGCCAGCAGTTCTGGGGGGAATAGCAATCAGCCCCAGCATTTT
>16|TRBJ1-2|few|TRBV6-1|-
CASSPDLGGFSYGYTF
TGTGCCAGCAGTCCCGATCTAGGGGGGTTTTCCTATGGCTACACCTTC
>13|TRBJ1-1|many|TRBV20-1|-
CSARDGGNTEAFF
TGCAGTGCTAGAGACGGGGGGAACACTGAAGCTTTCTTT
>15|TRBJ2-7|-|TRBV3-1|TRBD2
CASSQRASGSYEQYF
TGTGCCAGCAGCCAGCGGGCTAGCGGTTCGTACGAGCAGTACTTC
>18|TRBJ1-6|-|TRBV12-3/TRBV12-4|-
CASSLKGGRSPYNSPLHF
TGTGCCAGCAGTTTAAAAGGGGGAAGGAGTCCCTATAATTCACCCCTCCACTTT
>13|TRBJ2-7|many|TRBV28|-
CASGGQISYEQYF
TGTGCCAGCGGCGGACAGATCTCCTACGAGCAGTACTTC
>12|TRBJ1-4|few|TRBV7-9|-
CASSFNNEKLFF
TGTGCCAGCAGCTTCAATAATGAAAAACTGTTTTTT
>15|TRBJ2-5|-|TRBV19|-
CASSSRDGIQETQYF
TGTGCCAGTAGTTCTAGGGACGGAATCCAAGAGACCCAGTACTTC
>15|TRBJ2-3|many|TRBV28|-
CASSLYAGTTDTQYF
TGTGCCAGCAGTTTATACGCGGGGACGACAGATACGCAGTATTTT
>16|TRBJ2-1|-|TRBV11-1|-
CVSSLSDKRYVNEQFF
TGTGTCAGCAGCTTATCCGACAAGCGCTATGTGAATGAGCAGTTCTTC
>13|TRBJ2-5|many|TRBV7-2|-
CASSSHSGETQYF
TGTGCCAGCAGCTCCCACAGCGGAGAGACCCAGTACTTC
>15|TRBJ2-7|-|TRBV27|TRBD2
CASSDGTSGSNEQYF
TGTGCCAGCAGTGACGGGACTAGCGGGAGTAACGAGCAGTACTTC
>13|TRBJ2-5|many|TRBV2|-
CASSGFEEGTQYF
TGTGCCAGCAGTGGATTCGAGGAGGGTACCCAGTACTTC
>12|TRBJ1-1|few|TRBV2|-
CASSEVGTEASF
TGTGCCAGCAGTGAAGTGGGCACTGAAGCTTCCTTT
>15|TRBJ1-5|few|TRBV10-3|-
CAIIPRSSSNQPQHF
TGTGCCATCATACCCAGATCTTCTAGCAATCAGCCCCAGCATTTT
>15|TRBJ2-7|many|TRBV13|-
CASSFRASGSYEQYF
TGTGCCAGCAGCTTCCGGGCCAGCGGGTCCTACGAGCAGTACTTC
>16|TRBJ2-7|-|TRBV4-1|TRBD1
CASSQVGDRGTYEQYF
TGCGCCAGCAGCCAAGTTGGGGACAGGGGCACCTACGAGCAGTACTTC
>14|TRBJ2-7|many|TRBV6-2/TRBV6-3|-
CASRDRGHHYEQYF
TGTGCCAGCAGGGACCGGGGACACCACTACGAGCAGTACTTC
>14|TRBJ2-7|many|TRBV20-1|TRBD1
CSAPGRDRGIEQYF
TGCAGTGCCCCCGGGAGGGACAGGGGAATCGAGCAGTACTTC
>13|TRBJ2-1|-|TRBV3-1|-
CASSEWGGNEQFF
TGTGCCAGCAGCGAATGGGGGGGCAACGAGCAGTTCTTC
>15|TRBJ1-2|-|TRBV7-8|-
CASSISGTENYGYTF
TGTGCCAGCAGCATCTCCGGGACTGAGAACTATGGCTACACCTTC
>13|TRBJ2-5|many|TRBV7-9|-
CASSPETQETQYF
TGTGCCAGCAGCCCCGAAACGCAAGAGACCCAGTACTTC
>14|TRBJ2-7|many|TRBV18|TRBD1
CASSPETGGVEQYF
TGTGCCAGCTCACCAGAGACAGGGGGCGTCGAGCAGTACTTC
>16|TRBJ1-2|many|TRBV6-1|TRBD1
CASRRSGQDPNYGYTF
TGTGCCAGCAGGAGAAGCGGACAGGACCCGAACTATGGCTACACCTTC
>16|TRBJ2-5|-|TRBV4-1|TRBD1
CASSRAGTGVQETQYF
TGCGCCAGCAGCCGAGCTGGGACAGGGGTCCAAGAGACCCAGTACTTC
>14|TRBJ1-2|-|TRBV13|-
CASSFSGFGNGYTF
TGTGCCAGCAGCTTTTCGGGCTTTGGTAATGGCTACACCTTC
>14|TRBJ2-7|many|TRBV7-9|TRBD1
CASSSDRVVHEQYF
TGTGCCAGCAGCTCGGACAGGGTTGTTCACGAGCAGTACTTC
>16|TRBJ2-2|many|TRBV28|-
CASSTSWRRNTGELFF
TGTGCCAGCAGCACGTCTTGGCGGAGGAACACCGGGGAGCTGTTTTTT
>14|TRBJ1-5|many|TRBV7-9|-
CASSSQETNQPQHF
TGTGCCAGCAGCTCACAGGAGACTAATCAGCCCCAGCATTTT
>16|TRBJ2-1|few|TRBV20-1|-
CSARDGGRRPYNEQFF
TGCAGTGCTAGAGATGGGGGGCGCCGACCCTACAATGAGCAGTTCTTC
>13|TRBJ1-5|few|TRBV6-2/TRBV6-3|-
CASSTRIYQPQHF
TGTGCCAGCAGTACAAGGATTTATCAGCCCCAGCATTTT
>18|TRBJ1-6|-|TRBV3-1|-
CASSAQGRGFTYNSPLHF
TGTGCCAGCAGCGCGCAAGGGAGGGGGTTCACCTATAATTCACCCCTCCACTTT
>13|TRBJ1-1|many|TRBV30|-
CAWSGNVGTEAFF
TGTGCCTGGAGCGGGAACGTGGGCACTGAAGCTTTCTTT
>16|TRBJ2-2|many|TRBV7-3|-
CASSLVATLNTGELFF
TGTGCCAGCAGCTTAGTAGCGACCCTGAACACCGGGGAGCTGTTTTTT
>15|TRBJ1-2|many|TRBV9|-
CASSVARDLVNGYTF
TGTGCCAGCAGCGTAGCCCGGGACTTAGTTAATGGCTACACCTTC
>15|TRBJ2-1|-|TRBV19|TRBD2
CASSIGSGKYNEQFF
TGTGCCAGTAGTATAGGTAGCGGGAAATACAATGAGCAGTTCTTC
>17|TRBJ2-5|-|TRBV19|TRBD2
CASSRSGTSGYQETQYF
TGTGCCAGTAGCCGCTCCGGGACTAGCGGATATCAAGAGACCCAGTACTTC
>14|TRBJ2-5|few|TRBV7-9|TRBD2
CASSSSGRTETQYF
TGTGCCAGCAGCTCTAGCGGGAGGACGGAGACCCAGTACTTC
>14|TRBJ2-7|many|TRBV28|-
CASSPRDEPYEQYF
TGTGCCAGCAGTCCTCGGGACGAACCCTACGAGCAGTACTTC
>15|TRBJ2-7|few|TRBV20-1|TRBD1
CSAQPGQGASYEQYF
TGCAGTGCTCAACCGGGACAGGGGGCCTCCTACGAGCAGTACTTC
>14|TRBJ1-4|-|TRBV28|-
CASRLTASNEKLFF
TGTGCCAGCAGGCTGACAGCCAGTAATGAAAAACTGTTTTTT
>15|TRBJ1-2|many|TRBV5-1|-
CASSLGPGTADGYTF
TGCGCCAGCAGCTTGGGACCCGGGACGGCCGATGGCTACACCTTC
>16|TRBJ1-5|many|TRBV28|TRBD1
CASSLSRTGGGQPQHF
TGTGCCAGCAGTTTATCTAGGACAGGGGGCGGGCAGCCCCAGCATTTT
>13|TRBJ1-6|few|TRBV6-1|-
CASSEAPGSPLHF
TGTGCCAGCAGTGAAGCGCCGGGGTCACCCCTCCACTTT
>15|TRBJ1-5|many|TRBV2|-
CASSEAGVGPQPQHF
TGTGCCAGCAGTGAAGCAGGAGTTGGCCCTCAGCCCCAGCATTTT
>12|TRBJ1-1|-|TRBV7-2|-
CASTWTYTEAFF
TGTGCCAGCACTTGGACGTACACTGAAGCTTTCTTT
>12|TRBJ2-2|many|TRBV7-9|-
CASWSGTGELFF
TGTGCCAGCTGGAGCGGGACCGGGGAGCTGTTTTTT
>13|TRBJ1-1|many|TRBV27|-
CASSYTLSSEAFF
TGTGCCAGCAGTTACACGTTGTCGTCTGAAGCTTTCTTT
>17|TRBJ1-2|-|TRBV7-2|-
CASSLAHLQGASYGYTF
TGTGCCAGCAGCTTAGCCCATCTACAGGGTGCAAGCTATGGCTACACCTTC
>15|TRBJ2-3|-|TRBV29-1|-
CSVEDPSVWGDTQYF
TGCAGCGTTGAAGACCCGAGTGTATGGGGGGATACGCAGTATTTT
>13|TRBJ1-1|-|TRBV11-3|-
CASSVRRNTEAFF
TGTGCCAGCAGCGTAAGGAGAAATACTGAAGCTTTCTTT
>18|TRBJ1-5|few|TRBV6-5|-
CASSSGINPTCSNQPQHF
TGTGCCAGCAGTTCCGGGATTAACCCTACATGTAGCAATCAGCCCCAGCATTTT